This TCR beta chain stems from a study of cytomegalovirus exposure and HLA in healthy donors. Sequencing used immunoSEQ multiplex PCR; TCRdb keeps in-frame clones, though not all of them. This table has 200,000 or so clones, approximately 87% appearing once. The study, taken as a whole, reports: Most TCRs appeared rarely, but some public TCRs recurred in many donors. Investigators reported approximately 170 TCR beta chains as tied to cytomegalovirus.

On this clone itself: Its antigen remains unidentified.

This TCR derives from a woman between 18 and 30 years old in good health and CMV-seronegative. The sequenced sample consisted of PBMCs.

CDR3: CASSLWGQGVGNTEAFF. DNA for the CDR3: TGTGCCAGCAGTTTATGGGGACAGGGGGTCGGGAACACTGAAGCTTTCTTT. The chain couples TRBV27 to TRBJ1-1; TRBD1 matches 11 bases. From germline, CDR1 is MNHEY and CDR2 SMNVEV (reference sequence). J was trimmed by 1 base and V by 1 base; bases with no gene match: 5. The CDR3 runs to 17 residues.